There are a few counts of the clone carrying this T cell receptor beta chain. Participant ages covered roughly 18 to 90 years across 24 US areas. Clinical history as reported by participants underpinned cohort assignment. Two negative PCRs, clearance, or symptom resolution were required of recovered Cohort 3 donors. Sequencing used immunoSEQ multiplex PCR; TCRdb keeps in-frame clones, though not all of them. The sample lists around 500,000 clones, more than 75% occurring once. The sample comes from a study of blood T cell repertoires in COVID-19. Turning to the study itself: T cells, B-cell-depleted T cells, or PBMCs provided the cDNA or gDNA that served as material.

The receptor was derived from a woman aged 40 to 49 who had recovered from COVID-19. Source material: PBMCs or T cells enriched from blood (not recorded which).

The CDR3 here is CASSVEGPVAGVFGELFF. The CDR3 region has the DNA TGTGCCAGCAGCGTAGAAGGCCCGGTAGCGGGGGTGTTCGGGGAGCTGTTTTTT. This chain joins TRBV9 and TRBJ2-2, with 9 bases identical to TRBD2. After removal of 0 bases from V and 7 bases from J, the junction contained 13 bases not matched to a gene. This CDR3 has 18 amino acids. Looked up from germline, CDR1 is SGDLS and CDR2 is YYNGEE.